This record covers a single TCR beta chain. Its antigen has not been determined. Base qualities are missing; no much larger clone stands one base away. TCRbeta CDR3 regions were amplified from genomic DNA by means of the immunoSEQ Assay, a bias-controlled multiplex PCR. Under the source paper's analysis protocol: The number of nucleated cells in each sample was estimated from the amplification of reference gene primers within the assay. To quantify the absolute abundance of each unique TCRbeta CDR3 rearrangement, sequence reads were collapsed and filtered. Productive Simpson clonality was computed per sample as the square root of Simpson's diversity index over productive rearrangements. The table was pulled from immuneACCESS by TCRdb, which kept in-frame rearrangements only. Such tables lose some clones; where checked, under half of the loss comes from unresolved V genes, and the rest has no known cause. That table gives V, J and clone size, and the DNA gave D and trimming. The sample table contains 100,000 to 140,000 clones; only one count was recorded for approximately 88% of them. 4.9% of the sample is in the top ten clones.

V drops 4 bases and J drops 4 bases, leaving 13 bases in between. CDR1 is given as LNHDA and CDR2 as SQIVND, both from the germline V gene (reference sequence). Including cysteine and phenylalanine, the CDR3 has 14 amino acids. Only the CDR3 portion is preserved as DNA: 42 bases, with reading frame beginning at the first base. Collaborating institutions collected whole blood in K2EDTA tubes following their own protocols. For TCRbeta analysis, collaborators shipped samples in one of three forms: frozen whole blood, isolated PBMCs, or DNA extracted from either of those sample types. The sample is drawn from a study of blood T cell repertoires in COVID-19 (dated by TCRdb to about 2020). Concerning the study at large: Collaborator samples came from the United States, Italy and Spain and covered acute and convalescent phases of COVID-19. The material from the prospective study consisted of cDNA or gDNA derived from T cells, B-cell-depleted T cells, or PBMCs. The dataset comprised deeply sampled blood TCRbeta repertoires from subjects exposed to, actively infected with, or recovered from COVID-19. The repertoires were released in a freely available public database meant as a resource for research on the immune response to SARS-CoV-2. Samples were obtained from the ongoing ImmuneRACE study (first 160 participants) and from over a thousand subjects provided by 6 global collaborators. Nearly every sample came with metadata listing a de-identified subject ID, COVID-19 status, age in years and sex. Where available, HLA class I and class II types were obtained from metadata supplied by the sample provider rather than from assay-based typing. General conclusions and limits of the study: Clinical and demographic metadata were provided uncurated, with the amount varying by source and participant.

The sequenced sample consisted of peripheral blood. Recombination linked TRBV19 to TRBJ1-1; TRBD1 could be the D gene, as 5 bases match. The sequence was collected from a man aged 40-55 years with active or convalescent COVID-19. The sequence in DNA is TGTGCCAGTAGTACGGACACGTTTAGCACTGAAGCTTTCTTT. Its product reads: CASSTDTFSTEAFF.